This passage covers 5 T cell receptor beta chains from one sample sequenced in a study of blood T cell repertoires in COVID-19. Assay used: immunoSEQ multiplex PCR; TCRdb lists only in-frame clones, some missing. The sample comprises some 200,000 clones, roughly 90% of which are singletons, and 18% rests with the top ten. The sample comprised peripheral blood. These receptors were collected from a man aged 50-59 years with COVID-19, enrolled during active disease.

V and J are TRBV30 and TRBJ2-3; 9 bases align to TRBD2. Trimming took 3 bases from V and 3 from J; bases not matched to a gene: 13. The CDR3 sequence is 17 residues long. Looked up from germline, CDR1 is GTSNPN and CDR2 is SVGIG (reference sequence). In DNA form, the CDR3 reads TGTGCCTGGAGATCAAAGGGACTAGCTGGTTTGACAGATACGCAGTATTTT. It yields the protein CAWRSKGLAGLTDTQYF.

The CDR3 DNA is TGTGCCAGCAGGGGGTCAGGGTCTAAGGGCTACACCTTC. Translating gives CASRGSGSKGYTF. The genes are TRBV7-9 and TRBJ1-2; maybe TRBD1 (5 bases). CDR1 and CDR2 from the germline V gene are SEHNR and FQNEAQ (reference sequence). The CDR3 is made up of 13 amino acids. Trimming stripped 6 bases from V and 8 bases from J, with 16 bases between.

The chain recombines TRBV5-4 with TRBJ2-1; weak D call: TRBD1 (5 bases). V lost 1 base to trimming and J lost 0 bases, with 5 bases between them. Germline V gene sequence: CDR1 SGHNT, CDR2 YYREEE (reference sequence). This CDR3 is 14 amino acids long. In nucleotides, the CDR3 is TGTGCCAGCAGCTTGACAGGCTCCTACAATGAGCAGTTCTTC. Translating gives CASSLTGSYNEQFF.

This clone was found once. V gene TRBV30 combines with J gene TRBJ2-1; 11 bases are a match to TRBD1. CDR1 GTSNPN and CDR2 SVGIG come from the germline V gene (reference sequence). The CDR3 runs to 16 residues. V trimming: 2 bases; J trimming: 5 bases; junction bases outside the gene matches: 8. CDR3 coding DNA: TGTGCCTGGAGTCCAAATGGACAGGGGGCAAACAATGAGCAGTTCTTC. Translating gives CAWSPNGQGANNEQFF.

The chain is built from TRBV7-9 and TRBJ1-2; D remains unclear. The CDR3 loop spans 13 amino acids. V was cut by 1 base and J by 4 bases, with 7 bases left in between. Germline V gene data show CDR1 as SEHNR and CDR2 as FQNEAQ (reference sequence). The CDR3 sequence: CASSLDTVYGYTF. As DNA, the CDR3 is TGTGCCAGCAGCTTAGACACCGTCTATGGCTACACCTTC.